This T cell receptor (beta chain) was identified in a study of T cell changes during pregnancy in multiple sclerosis. Looked up from germline, CDR1 is SGDLS and CDR2 is YYNGEE. CDR3 length: 17 residues. V was pared by 0 bases and J by 5 bases, with 20 bases between. Libraries were prepared by immunoSEQ multiplex PCR; TCRdb keeps only in-frame clonotypes and omits some of them. The data hold 25,000 to 35,000 clones, with about 90% observed a single time. Sample: peripheral blood, taken in the first trimester of pregnancy. V and J are TRBV9 and TRBJ1-2; no firm D call. This TCR derives from a female donor in good health, enrolled as a control in a pregnancy study. The CDR3, as DNA: TGTGCCAGCAGCGTAGGGTTGGCAGAGACGGCGCGGTATGGCTACACCTTC. It encodes CASSVGLAETARYGYTF.